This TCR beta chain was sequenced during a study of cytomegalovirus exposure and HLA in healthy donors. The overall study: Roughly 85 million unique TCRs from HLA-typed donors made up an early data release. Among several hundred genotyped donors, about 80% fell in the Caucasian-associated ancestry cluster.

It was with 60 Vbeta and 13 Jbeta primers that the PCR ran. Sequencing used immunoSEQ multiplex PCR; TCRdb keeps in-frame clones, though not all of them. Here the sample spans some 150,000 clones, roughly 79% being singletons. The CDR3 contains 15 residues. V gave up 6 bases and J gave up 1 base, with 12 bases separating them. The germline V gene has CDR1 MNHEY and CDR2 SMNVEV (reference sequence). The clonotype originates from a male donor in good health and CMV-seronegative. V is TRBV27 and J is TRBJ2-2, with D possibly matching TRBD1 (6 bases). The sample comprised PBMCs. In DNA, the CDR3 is TGTGCCAGCAGATCGGGACACTTGAACACCGGGGAGCTGTTTTTT. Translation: CASRSGHLNTGELFF.